This T cell receptor beta chain stems from a study of cytomegalovirus exposure and HLA in healthy donors. General study results and limits: An analysis was carried out at a later point. It showed that HLA-associated TCR beta chains were more clonally expanded than equally common non-associated chains. A later analysis found TCR association rates differed by HLA locus, highest for DRB1 and lowest for HLA-C.

With regard to this clone: Its antigen is not known.

CDR1 LNHDA and CDR2 SQIVND come from the germline V gene (reference sequence). The CDR3 runs 16 residues. V lost 6 bases to trimming and J lost 6 bases; unmatched junction nucleotides: 14. PCR primers comprised 60 Vbeta and 13 Jbeta primers. The repertoire was sequenced with immunoSEQ multiplex PCR; TCRdb's copy has only in-frame clones and lacks some. Here the sample spans about 130,000 clones, around 77% being singletons. This TCR was recovered from a woman aged 60 to 75 in good health and CMV-seronegative. Sample: PBMCs. V gene TRBV19 combines with J gene TRBJ2-3, with 8 bases identical to TRBD2. The CDR3 reads CASREISGREGDTQYF. In DNA, the CDR3 is TGTGCCAGTAGAGAAATAAGCGGGAGAGAGGGGGATACGCAGTATTTT.